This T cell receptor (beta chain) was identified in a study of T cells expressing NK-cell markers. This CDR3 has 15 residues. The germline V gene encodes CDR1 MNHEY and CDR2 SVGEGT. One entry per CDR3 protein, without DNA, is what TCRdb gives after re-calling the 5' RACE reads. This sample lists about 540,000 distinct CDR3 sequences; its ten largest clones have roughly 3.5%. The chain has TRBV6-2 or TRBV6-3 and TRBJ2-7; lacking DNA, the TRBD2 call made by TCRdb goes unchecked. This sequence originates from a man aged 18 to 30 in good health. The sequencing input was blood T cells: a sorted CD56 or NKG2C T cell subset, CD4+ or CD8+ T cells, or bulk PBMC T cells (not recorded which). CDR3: CASSYKRDGAYEQYF.